This TCR beta chain appears in the sequencing data of a study of beta chain features in type 1 diabetes. Study summary: Healthy donors, compared against patients, showed similar age, gender and cell yields.

In total, each donor contributed a single heparinised blood draw that averaged roughly 100 mL. J gave up 2 bases and V 5 bases, and 8 bases lay outside the gene matches. Germline V CDR1 and CDR2: MDHEN, SYDVKM. This CDR3 region has 15 residues. TCRB transcripts that were expressed got sequenced, as all of the isolated RNA had been reverse transcribed. Some clones are missing from TCRdb's copy, which holds only in-frame ones; the method was immunoSEQ multiplex PCR. Of about 620,000 clones listed, roughly 15% were seen once; the top ten hold about 0.093%. Study-wide findings and caveats: Patients showed naive, central memory and Treg TCRB repertoires that appeared more similar than those of healthy donors.

Turning to this clone: Its target is unknown.

This sequence originates from a man in his late teens or twenties in good health. The gene calls are TRBV28 and TRBJ2-7; 8 bases are a match to TRBD2. Sequencing input: naive CD4+ T cells from blood. This chain's CDR3 is CASSPPGGLTYEQYF. The CDR3 bases are TGTGCCAGCAGTCCCCCGGGAGGGTTGACCTACGAGCAGTACTTC.